This T cell receptor beta chain appears in the sequencing data of a study of PD-1 blockade in classical Hodgkin lymphoma. Study summary: Administration of nivolumab to patients was at 3 mg/kg intravenously every 2 weeks.

Broader study findings: Baseline TCR diversity was reportedly lower in newly diagnosed patients than healthy donors. Patients starting nivolumab under 1 year after ASCT were excluded.

The method was immunoSEQ multiplex PCR; TCRdb's version includes in-frame clones alone and lacks a portion of them. The sample carries more than 140,000 clones, around 84% recorded once. From germline, CDR1 is SGHTA and CDR2 FQGNSA. Trimming left V 6 bases short and J 0 bases short, with 6 bases between. This CDR3 region has 13 residues. Regarding this clone: Its antigen is not identified.

Every patient experienced relapse after autologous stem cell transplantation, and brentuximab vedotin exposure varied. The receptor's source is a human donor with classical Hodgkin lymphoma. V and J are TRBV7-2 and TRBJ1-5; no clear D. The source material was peripheral blood mononuclear cells (PBMCs), sampled before the second cycle of nivolumab. The chain's CDR3 is CASSTYSNQPQHF. The CDR3 nucleotides read TGTGCCAGCAGTACCTATAGCAATCAGCCCCAGCATTTT. Supplemented by reference TRBV7-2 and TRBJ1-5, the full variable domain reads GAGVSQSPSNKVTEKGKDVELRCDPISGHTALYWYRQSLGQGLEFLIYFQGNSAPDKSGLPSDRFSAERTGGSVSTLTIQRTQQEDSAVYLCASSTYSNQPQHFGDGTRLSIL.